This T cell receptor (beta chain) was retrieved from a study of blood T cell repertoires in COVID-19. Study-level information: Samples representing acute and convalescent COVID-19 were sourced from the United States, Italy and Spain.

Study processing details: For nucleated cells, counts were estimated from reference gene primer amplification. Libraries were prepared by immunoSEQ multiplex PCR; TCRdb keeps only in-frame clonotypes and omits some of them. Clonal size and the V and J genes are those of that table, whereas D and trimming came from the DNA. The sample lists about 260,000 clones; roughly 85% were seen once. V shed 6 bases and J shed 4 bases, with 22 bases lying between them. Germline-derived CDR1 and CDR2 are MDHEN and SYDVKM. The CDR3 has 17 amino acids. The chain carries TRBV28 and TRBJ1-5, with D possibly TRBD1 on 5 matching bases. The receptor's source is a woman aged 45-59 years who had recovered from COVID-19. Sequencing was performed on peripheral blood. Here the CDR3 DNA reads TGTGCCAGCAGCTCGTGGGTTACCGGAGGGGCGAATCAGCCCCAGCATTTT. It specifies CASSSWVTGGANQPQHF. The variable domain in full, completed from reference TRBV28 and TRBJ1-5, reads DVKVTQSSRYLVKRTGEKVFLECVQDMDHENMFWYRQDPGLGLRLIYFSYDVKMKEKGDIPEGYSVSREKKERFSLILESASTNQTSMYLCASSSWVTGGANQPQHFGDGTRLSIL.